These 20 T cell receptor beta chains were all obtained from the same sample, sequenced in a study of tumor-infiltrating lymphocytes in localized non-small cell lung cancer. Using immunoSEQ multiplex PCR, the repertoire was profiled, and TCRdb retains in-frame clones only, with some absent. The sample holds thousands of clones; roughly 71% are singletons and the top ten take roughly an eighth. The sample comprised lung tumor tissue. All receptors come from a human donor with non-small cell lung cancer.

The rearrangement uses TRBV6-1 and TRBJ1-4; weak D call: TRBD1 (5 bases). CDR1 and CDR2 (germline): MNHNS, SASEGT. V was clipped by 0 bases and J by 5 bases, with 13 bases between them. This CDR3 contains 16 residues. The DNA for the CDR3 is TGTGCCAGCAGTGAAGCTCGGGGCGGGACCAATGAAAAACTGTTTTTT. This translates into CASSEARGGTNEKLFF.

This chain uses TRBV11-2 with TRBJ2-7; 8 nucleotides align to TRBD2. V lost 4 bases to trimming and J lost 2 bases; unmatched junction nucleotides: 4. Germline V gene data show CDR1 as SGHAT and CDR2 as FQNNGV. This CDR3 comprises 14 residues. CDR3 in amino acids: CASSSTSGPYEQYF. CDR3 in DNA: TGTGCCAGCAGCTCAACTAGCGGCCCCTACGAGCAGTACTTC.

The rearrangement uses TRBV29-1 and TRBJ2-3; D is ambiguous. V lost 1 base to trimming and J lost 1 base, with 9 bases between them. Germline V lookup: CDR1 SQVTM, CDR2 ANQGSEA. The CDR3 loop spans 14 amino acids. CDR3 region: CSVEAGDGTDTQYF. The CDR3 coding sequence is TGCAGCGTTGAAGCAGGTGATGGCACAGATACGCAGTATTTT.

A remark on this clone: An end of the junction differs from the germline gene, which may be a read error. The chain couples TRBV2 to TRBJ2-7; 7 bases are a match to TRBD2. The germline V gene encodes CDR1 SNHLY and CDR2 FYNNEI. The CDR3 extends over 14 amino acids. DNA for the CDR3: TGTGCCAGCAGCGAAGCGGGGCCTTACTACGAGCAGTACTTC. Encoded protein: CASSEAGPYYEQYF.

V and J are TRBV7-2 and TRBJ2-1; tentatively, D is TRBD1 (6 bases). CDR3 length equals 15 residues. V lost 1 base and J lost 6, with 13 bases in between. Germline lookup yields CDR1 SGHTA and CDR2 FQGNSA. The CDR3 region is CASSLVAQGANEQFF. In nucleotides, the CDR3 is TGTGCCAGCAGCTTAGTCGCACAGGGAGCCAATGAGCAGTTCTTC.

This clone was detected only a few times. The CDR3 region has the DNA TGTGCCAGCAGTGTGGGCCAAGCCTACGAGCAGTACTTC. As protein: CASSVGQAYEQYF. The chain has TRBV2 and TRBJ2-7, with unresolved D. Per germline, CDR1 SNHLY and CDR2 FYNNEI. V was pared by 4 bases and J by 2 bases, with 9 bases between. The CDR3 is 13 residues long.

This chain joins TRBV9 and TRBJ1-1, with TRBD1 matching 7 bases. The CDR3 extends over 16 amino acids. Germline V gene data show CDR1 as SGDLS and CDR2 as YYNGEE. J gave up 0 bases and V 3 bases, and 8 bases lay outside the gene matches. CDR3 bases: TGTGCCAGCAGCGCCATCCGCAGGGGGATGAACACTGAAGCTTTCTTT. Its translation is CASSAIRRGMNTEAFF.

Regarding this clone: A read error is likely, as this CDR3 ends without the conserved phenylalanine or tryptophan. The chain carries TRBV19 and TRBJ2-7; possible D gene TRBD2, 5 bases. The CDR3 sequence is 14 residues long. Germline V gene data show CDR1 as LNHDA and CDR2 as SQIVND (reference sequence). V dropped 7 bases and J dropped 0 bases, with 13 bases sitting between them. The CDR3: CASKTDFSSYEQYL. The CDR3 DNA reads TGTGCCAGTAAGACGGACTTTAGCTCCTACGAGCAGTACCTC.

The chain recombines TRBV11-2 with TRBJ2-1, with 7 bases matching TRBD2. Germline CDR1 reads SGHAT; CDR2 reads FQNNGV. The CDR3 sequence is 17 residues long. V lost 2 bases, J lost 2 bases, and 9 bases stayed unmatched. The CDR3 DNA sequence: TGTGCCAGCAGCTTAATTGGGCTAGCGGTTACCTACAATGAGCAGTTCTTC. Its protein product is CASSLIGLAVTYNEQFF.

The chain is built from TRBV27 and TRBJ2-3; 9 bases agree with TRBD2. Germline V lookup: CDR1 MNHEY, CDR2 SMNVEV (reference sequence). Trimming at V came to 4 bases and at J to 3 bases, leaving 8 bases not matched to a gene. The CDR3 loop spans 16 amino acids. The CDR3 reads CASSSRGSGSTDTQYF. CDR3 coding DNA: TGTGCCAGCAGTTCCCGGGGTAGCGGGAGTACAGATACGCAGTATTTT.

This chain links TRBV2 with TRBJ1-2; a possible D gene is TRBD1 (5 bases). V lost 8 bases and J 7 bases, leaving 23 bases between the germline ends. The CDR3 totals 15 residues. The germline gives CDR1 SNHLY, CDR2 FYNNEI. The chain's CDR3 is CASRYYRGGDSGYTF. The DNA of the CDR3 is TGTGCCAGCCGCTACTACCGGGGCGGCGATTCTGGCTACACCTTC.

This chain connects TRBV5-1 to TRBJ2-2, with D possibly being TRBD1 or TRBD2 (6 bases each). Trimming took 2 bases from V and 7 from J, leaving 12 bases between them. This CDR3 spans 14 amino acids. Germline V gene lookup returns CDR1 SGHRS and CDR2 YFSETQ. The CDR3 loop is CASSFSQGGGELFF. Here the CDR3 DNA reads TGCGCCAGCAGCTTTTCACAGGGAGGCGGGGAGCTGTTTTTT. Looking up the rest from reference TRBV5-1 and TRBJ2-2 gives the full variable domain: KAGVTQTPRYLIKTRGQQVTLSCSPISGHRSVSWYQQTPGQGLQFLFEYFSETQRNKGNFPGRFSGRQFSNSRSEMNVSTLELGDSALYLCASSFSQGGGELFFGEGSRLTVL.

V usage is TRBV30 and J usage is TRBJ2-5; D is ambiguous. CDR1 and CDR2 (germline): GTSNPN, SVGIG (reference sequence). V dropped 2 bases and J dropped 6 bases, with 7 bases sitting between them. This CDR3 is built from 11 residues. This CDR3 is CAWSPLKTQYF. In nucleotides, the CDR3 is TGTGCCTGGAGTCCCCTGAAGACCCAGTACTTC.

This clone was seen once. J is TRBJ1-6 and V is TRBV30; perhaps TRBD1 as D (5 bases). Deletions cut 0 bases from V and 9 bases from J, with 9 bases between. There are 13 residues in the CDR3. Germline V gene data show CDR1 as GTSNPN and CDR2 as SVGIG (reference sequence). In nucleotides, the CDR3 is TGTGCCTGGAGTGTAAGGGGTACTTCACCCCTCCACTTT. Protein: CAWSVRGTSPLHF. Based on the CDR3 plus reference TRBV30 and TRBJ1-6, the full variable domain is SQTIHQWPATLVQPVGSPLSLECTVEGTSNPNLYWYRQAAGRGLQLLFYSVGIGQISSEVPQNLSASRPQDRQFILSSKKLLLSDSGFYLCAWSVRGTSPLHFGNGTRLTVT.

V and J are TRBV7-3 and TRBJ2-5, with 7 bases identical to TRBD2. J lost 7 bases, V lost 3 bases, and 11 bases had no gene match. The CDR3 has 15 amino acids. Germline values: CDR1 SGHTA, CDR2 FQGTGA. CDR3: CASSFGSAGAGTQYF. DNA of the CDR3: TGTGCCAGCAGCTTCGGTTCGGCGGGAGCGGGGACCCAGTACTTC.

This clone was picked up a small number of times. CDR3 DNA: TGCGCCAGCAGCGCGGACAGAACAGAAGCTTTCTTT. Protein sequence: CASSADRTEAFF. This chain joins TRBV5-1 and TRBJ1-1, with a weak D call TRBD1 (6 bases). The CDR3 has 12 amino acids. The V end was cut by 4 bases, the J end by 8 bases, with 12 bases between. In germline, CDR1 is SGHRS, CDR2 YFSETQ. Looking up the rest from reference TRBV5-1 and TRBJ1-1 gives the full variable domain: KAGVTQTPRYLIKTRGQQVTLSCSPISGHRSVSWYQQTPGQGLQFLFEYFSETQRNKGNFPGRFSGRQFSNSRSEMNVSTLELGDSALYLCASSADRTEAFFGQGTRLTVV.

The gene calls are TRBV7-2 and TRBJ2-2; 7 bases are shared with TRBD2. Losses at the gene ends were 2 bases for V and 7 bases for J; bases not matched to a gene: 4. Germline V CDR1 and CDR2: SGHTA, FQGNSA. This CDR3 has 14 residues. The CDR3 is CASSLQREGGELFF. As DNA, the CDR3 is TGTGCCAGCAGCTTACAGCGGGAAGGCGGGGAGCTGTTTTTT.

The chain couples TRBV5-1 to TRBJ2-2; D is possibly TRBD2 (5 bases). Trimming left V 5 bases short and J 5 bases short, with 13 bases between. CDR3 length: 14 residues. Germline V CDR1 and CDR2: SGHRS, YFSETQ. The CDR3 sequence is CASSSDGDTGELFF. As DNA, the CDR3 is TGCGCCAGCAGTTCGGACGGGGATACCGGGGAGCTGTTTTTT.

This chain links TRBV9 with TRBJ1-2; 7 nucleotides line up with TRBD1. CDR1 is SGDLS, CDR2 YYNGEE, per germline. The CDR3 is 16 residues long. Losses at the gene ends were 3 bases for V and 7 bases for J; bases not matched to a gene: 15. Written as DNA, the CDR3 is TGTGCCAGCAGCGGCTGGTACGGGACAGCATCAGGTGGCTACACCTTC. It encodes CASSGWYGTASGGYTF. Based on the CDR3 plus reference TRBV9 and TRBJ1-2, the full variable domain is DSGVTQTPKHLITATGQRVTLRCSPRSGDLSVYWYQQSLDQGLQFLIQYYNGEERAKGNILERFSAQQFPDLHSELNLSSLELGDSALYFCASSGWYGTASGGYTFGSGTRLTVV.

This clone is labeled large. The chain carries TRBV6-5 and TRBJ1-4; D is unclear. Germline V lookup: CDR1 MNHEY, CDR2 SVGAGI. The V gene lost 5 bases and the J gene lost 5 bases, with 12 bases spanning the gap. The CDR3 contains 14 residues. The DNA of the CDR3 is TGTGCCAGCAGTCAACCGGCCAAAAATGAAAAACTGTTTTTT. As protein: CASSQPAKNEKLFF.